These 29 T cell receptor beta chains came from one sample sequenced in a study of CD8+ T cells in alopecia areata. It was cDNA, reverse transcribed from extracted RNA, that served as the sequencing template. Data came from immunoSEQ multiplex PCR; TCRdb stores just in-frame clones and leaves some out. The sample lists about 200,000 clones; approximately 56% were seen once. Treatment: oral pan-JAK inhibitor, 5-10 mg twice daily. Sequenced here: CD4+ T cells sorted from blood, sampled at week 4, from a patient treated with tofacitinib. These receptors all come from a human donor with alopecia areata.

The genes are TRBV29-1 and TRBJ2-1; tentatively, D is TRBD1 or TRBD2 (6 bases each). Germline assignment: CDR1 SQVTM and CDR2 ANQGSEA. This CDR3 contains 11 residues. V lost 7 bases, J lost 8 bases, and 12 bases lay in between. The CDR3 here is CSGTRGHEQFF. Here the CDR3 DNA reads TGCAGCGGGACTCGGGGGCATGAGCAGTTCTTC.

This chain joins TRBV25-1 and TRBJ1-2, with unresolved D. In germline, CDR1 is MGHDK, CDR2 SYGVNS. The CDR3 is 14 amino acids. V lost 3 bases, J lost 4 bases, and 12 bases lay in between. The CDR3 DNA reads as TGTGCCAGCAGTGAGGTAGGGATGGCCTATGGCTACACCTTC. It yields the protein CASSEVGMAYGYTF.

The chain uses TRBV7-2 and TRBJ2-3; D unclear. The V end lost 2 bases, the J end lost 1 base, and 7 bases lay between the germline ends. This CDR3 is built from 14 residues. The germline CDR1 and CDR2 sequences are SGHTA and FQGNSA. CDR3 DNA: TGTGCCAGCAGCTTATCCCATGGCACAGATACGCAGTATTTT. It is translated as CASSLSHGTDTQYF.

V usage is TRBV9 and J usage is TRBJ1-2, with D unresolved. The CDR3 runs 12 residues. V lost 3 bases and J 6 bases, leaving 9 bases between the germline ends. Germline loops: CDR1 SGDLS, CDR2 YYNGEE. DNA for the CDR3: TGTGCCAGCAGCGCGGGATTTAATGGCTACACCTTC. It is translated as CASSAGFNGYTF.

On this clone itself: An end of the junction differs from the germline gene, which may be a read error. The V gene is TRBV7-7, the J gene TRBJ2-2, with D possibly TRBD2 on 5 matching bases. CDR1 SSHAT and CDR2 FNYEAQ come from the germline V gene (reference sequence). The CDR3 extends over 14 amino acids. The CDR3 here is CASSLRENTGELFF. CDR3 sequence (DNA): TGTGCTAGCAGCTTACGGGAGAACACCGGGGAGCTGTTTTTT.

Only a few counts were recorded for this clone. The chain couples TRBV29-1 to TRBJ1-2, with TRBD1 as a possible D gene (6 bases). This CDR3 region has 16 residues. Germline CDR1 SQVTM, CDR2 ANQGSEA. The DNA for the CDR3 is TGCAGGGGTCCGGGGGACATGAGACGAACCCACTATGGCTACACCTTC. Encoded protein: CRGPGDMRRTHYGYTF.

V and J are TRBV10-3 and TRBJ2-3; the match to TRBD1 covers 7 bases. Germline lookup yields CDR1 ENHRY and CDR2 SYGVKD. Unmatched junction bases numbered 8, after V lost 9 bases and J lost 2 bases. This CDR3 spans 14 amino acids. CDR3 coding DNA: TGTGCCATTACCAGGGGACAGTTCACAGATACGCAGTATTTT. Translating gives CAITRGQFTDTQYF.

This CDR3 is CASSSPVDRRAEAFF. The CDR3 DNA follows: TGCGCCAGCAGCTCGCCGGTGGACAGAAGGGCTGAAGCTTTCTTT. This chain joins TRBV5-1 and TRBJ1-1, with D possibly being TRBD1 (6 bases). Germline loops: CDR1 SGHRS, CDR2 YFSETQ. The CDR3 extends over 15 amino acids. V was trimmed by 3 bases and J by 6 bases, leaving 18 bases between them.

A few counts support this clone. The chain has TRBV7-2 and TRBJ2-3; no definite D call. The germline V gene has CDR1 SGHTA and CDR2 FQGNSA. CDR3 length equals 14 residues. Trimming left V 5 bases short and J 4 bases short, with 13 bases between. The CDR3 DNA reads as TGTGCCAGCAGCCCAGGTTTCAGCCCAGATACGCAGTATTTT. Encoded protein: CASSPGFSPDTQYF.

Here the CDR3 reads CAWVIDGNQPQHF. DNA of the CDR3: TGTGCCTGGGTTATTGATGGCAATCAGCCCCAGCATTTT. V usage is TRBV30 and J usage is TRBJ1-5; D is uncertain. From germline, CDR1 is GTSNPN and CDR2 SVGIG (reference sequence). This CDR3 region has 13 residues. Between the trimmed V and J ends, which lost 5 bases and 2 bases, there was a span of 10 bases.

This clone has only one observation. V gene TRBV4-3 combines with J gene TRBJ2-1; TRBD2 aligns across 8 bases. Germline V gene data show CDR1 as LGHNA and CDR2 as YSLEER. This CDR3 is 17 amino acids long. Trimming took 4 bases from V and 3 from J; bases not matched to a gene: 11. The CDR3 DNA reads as TGCGCCAGCAGCCGGGGTTCGAGCGGGGGTCTCTACAATGAGCAGTTCTTC. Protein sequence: CASSRGSSGGLYNEQFF.

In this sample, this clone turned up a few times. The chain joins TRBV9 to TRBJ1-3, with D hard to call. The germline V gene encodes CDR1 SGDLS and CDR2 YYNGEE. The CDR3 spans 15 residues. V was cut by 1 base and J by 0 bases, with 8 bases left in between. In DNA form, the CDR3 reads TGTGCCAGCAGCGTACAACAGAGCTCTGGAAACACCATATATTTT. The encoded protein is CASSVQQSSGNTIYF.

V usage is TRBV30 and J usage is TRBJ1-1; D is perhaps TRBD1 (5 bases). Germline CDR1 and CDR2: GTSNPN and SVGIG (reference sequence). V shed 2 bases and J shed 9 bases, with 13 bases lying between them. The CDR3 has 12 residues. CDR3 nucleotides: TGTGCCTGGAGTCCTCCGGGACTACAAGCTTTCTTT. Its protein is CAWSPPGLQAFF.

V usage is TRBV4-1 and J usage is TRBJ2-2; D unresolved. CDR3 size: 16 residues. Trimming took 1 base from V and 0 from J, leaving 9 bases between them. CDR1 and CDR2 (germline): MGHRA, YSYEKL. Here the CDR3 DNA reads TGCGCCAGCAGCCAAGCCGAGAAGACGAACACCGGGGAGCTGTTTTTT. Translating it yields CASSQAEKTNTGELFF.

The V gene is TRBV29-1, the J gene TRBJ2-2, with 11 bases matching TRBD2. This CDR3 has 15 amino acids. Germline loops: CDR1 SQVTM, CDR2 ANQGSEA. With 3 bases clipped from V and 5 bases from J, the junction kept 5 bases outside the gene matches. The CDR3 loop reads CSVDRGTSGTGELFF. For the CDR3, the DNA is TGCAGCGTTGACAGGGGGACTAGCGGTACCGGGGAGCTGTTTTTT.

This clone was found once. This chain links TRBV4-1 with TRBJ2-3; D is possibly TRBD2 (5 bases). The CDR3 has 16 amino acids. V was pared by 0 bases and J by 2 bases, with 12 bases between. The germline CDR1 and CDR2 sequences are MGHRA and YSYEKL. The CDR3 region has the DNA TGCGCCAGCAGCCAAGACGGCGGGTCACACACAGATACGCAGTATTTT. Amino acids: CASSQDGGSHTDTQYF.

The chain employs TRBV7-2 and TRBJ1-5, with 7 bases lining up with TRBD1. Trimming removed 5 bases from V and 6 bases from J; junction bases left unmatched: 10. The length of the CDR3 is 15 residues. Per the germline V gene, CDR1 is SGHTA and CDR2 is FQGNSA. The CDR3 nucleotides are TGTGCCAGCAGCGTTCAAGGGGGCGCCGGTCAGCCCCAGCATTTT. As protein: CASSVQGGAGQPQHF.

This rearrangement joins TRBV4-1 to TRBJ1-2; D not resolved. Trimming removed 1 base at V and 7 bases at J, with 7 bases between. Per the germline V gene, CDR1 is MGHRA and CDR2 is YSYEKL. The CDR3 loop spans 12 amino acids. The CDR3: CASSQVGFGYTF. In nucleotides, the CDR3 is TGCGCCAGCAGCCAAGTAGGGTTTGGCTACACCTTC.

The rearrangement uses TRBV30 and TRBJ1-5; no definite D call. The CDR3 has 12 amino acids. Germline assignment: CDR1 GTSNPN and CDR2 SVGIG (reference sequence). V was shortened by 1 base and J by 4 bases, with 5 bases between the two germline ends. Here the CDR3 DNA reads TGTGCCTGGAGTGACCTTAATCAGCCCCAGCATTTT. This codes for CAWSDLNQPQHF.

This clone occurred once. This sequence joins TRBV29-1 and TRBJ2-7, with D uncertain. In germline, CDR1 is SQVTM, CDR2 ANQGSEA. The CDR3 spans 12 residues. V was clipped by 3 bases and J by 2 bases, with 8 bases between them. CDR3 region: CSVDGATYEQYF. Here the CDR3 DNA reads TGCAGCGTTGACGGCGCAACCTACGAGCAGTACTTC.

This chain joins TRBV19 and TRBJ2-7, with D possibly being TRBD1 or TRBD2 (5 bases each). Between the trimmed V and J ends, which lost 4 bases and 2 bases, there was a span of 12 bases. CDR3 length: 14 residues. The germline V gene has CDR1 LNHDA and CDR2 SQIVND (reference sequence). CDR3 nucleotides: TGTGCCAGTAGTAGAGGGACGGAGACCTACGAGCAGTACTTC. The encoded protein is CASSRGTETYEQYF.

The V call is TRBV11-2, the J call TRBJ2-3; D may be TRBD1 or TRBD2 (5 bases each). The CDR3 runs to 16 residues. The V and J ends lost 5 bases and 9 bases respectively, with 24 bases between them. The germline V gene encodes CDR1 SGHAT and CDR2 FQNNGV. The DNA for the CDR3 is TGTGCCAGCAGCCCCATGAGGGGACCCTCCACGAGAACGCAGTATTTT. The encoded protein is CASSPMRGPSTRTQYF.

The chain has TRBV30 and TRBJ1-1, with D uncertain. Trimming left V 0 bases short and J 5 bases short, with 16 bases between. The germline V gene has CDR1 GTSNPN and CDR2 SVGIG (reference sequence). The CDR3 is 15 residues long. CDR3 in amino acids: CAWSVGPPGGTEAFF. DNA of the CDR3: TGTGCCTGGAGTGTGGGTCCCCCCGGAGGGACTGAAGCTTTCTTT.

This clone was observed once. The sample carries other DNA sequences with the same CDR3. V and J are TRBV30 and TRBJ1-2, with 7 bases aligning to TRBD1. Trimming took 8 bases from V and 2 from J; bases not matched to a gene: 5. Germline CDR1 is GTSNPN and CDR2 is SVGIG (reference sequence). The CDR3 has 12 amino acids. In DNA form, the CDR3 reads TGTGCCGCCCGGACAGGCAACTATGGCTACACCTTC. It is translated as CAARTGNYGYTF.

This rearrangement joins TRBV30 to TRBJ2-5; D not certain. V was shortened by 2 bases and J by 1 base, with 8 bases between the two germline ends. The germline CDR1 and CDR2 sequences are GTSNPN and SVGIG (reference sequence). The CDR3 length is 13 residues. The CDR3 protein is CAWSRALQETQYF. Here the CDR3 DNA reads TGTGCCTGGAGTCGGGCTCTCCAAGAGACCCAGTACTTC.

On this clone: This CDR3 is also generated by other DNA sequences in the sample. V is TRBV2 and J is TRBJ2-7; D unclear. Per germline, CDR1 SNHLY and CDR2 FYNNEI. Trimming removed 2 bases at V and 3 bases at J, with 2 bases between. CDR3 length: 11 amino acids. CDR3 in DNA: TGTGCCAGCAGTGAAATCTACGAGCAGTACTTC. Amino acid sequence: CASSEIYEQYF.

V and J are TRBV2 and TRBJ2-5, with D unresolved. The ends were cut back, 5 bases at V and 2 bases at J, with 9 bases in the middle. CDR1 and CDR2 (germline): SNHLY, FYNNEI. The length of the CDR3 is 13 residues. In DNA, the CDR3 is TGTGCCAGCAGTTACCAGATTCAAGAGACCCAGTACTTC. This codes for CASSYQIQETQYF.

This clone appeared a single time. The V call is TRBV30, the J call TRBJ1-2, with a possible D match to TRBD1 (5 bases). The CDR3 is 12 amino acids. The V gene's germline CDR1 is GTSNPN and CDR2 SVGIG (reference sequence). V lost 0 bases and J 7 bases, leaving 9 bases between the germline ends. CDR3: CAWSVFGGGYTF. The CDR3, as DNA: TGTGCCTGGAGTGTATTTGGGGGTGGCTACACCTTC.

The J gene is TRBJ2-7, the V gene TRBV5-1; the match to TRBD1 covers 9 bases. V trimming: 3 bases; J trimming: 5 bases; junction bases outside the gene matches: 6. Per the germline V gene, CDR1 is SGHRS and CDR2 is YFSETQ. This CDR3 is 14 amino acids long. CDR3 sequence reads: CASSSRDRVNEQYF. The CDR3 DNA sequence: TGCGCCAGCAGCTCCCGGGACAGGGTGAACGAGCAGTACTTC. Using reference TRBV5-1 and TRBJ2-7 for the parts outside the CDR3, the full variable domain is KAGVTQTPRYLIKTRGQQVTLSCSPISGHRSVSWYQQTPGQGLQFLFEYFSETQRNKGNFPGRFSGRQFSNSRSEMNVSTLELGDSALYLCASSSRDRVNEQYFGPGTRLTVT.